A single sample is the source of the 26 T cell receptor beta chains below, sequenced in a study of low-dose radiotherapy and immunotherapy resistance in tumors. TRAV- and TRBV-specific primers were used for first-strand cDNA, which covered alpha and beta chains. TCRs were put through 20 to 25 PCR cycles of amplification with Phusion. A constant-region primer and the V-primer adapter served as the primer pair. TCRdb reanalysed the reads using MiXCR and keeps one entry per CDR3 protein. The table shows over 9,500 distinct CDR3 sequences, with 60% to 80% occurring only once. All receptors derive from a human donor with advanced metastatic prostate, ovarian, gallbladder or colorectal cancer (not recorded which). This table probably holds off-target reads from a library built for another chain.

The sample holds a few counts of this clonotype. J is TRBJ2-1 and V is TRBV5-6; no firm D call. The CDR3 is 12 amino acids. Trimming pared 1 base from V and 8 bases from J, leaving 7 bases between. From germline, CDR1 is SGHDT and CDR2 YYEEEE. CDR3 residues: CASSLFSYEQFF. CDR3 DNA: TGTGCCAGCAGCTTGTTTTCTTATGAGCAGTTCTTC.

This clonotype occurred a few times. The chain joins TRBV6-2 or TRBV6-3 to TRBJ2-7, with D perhaps TRBD1 (6 bases). Germline V gene sequence: CDR1 MNHEY, CDR2 SVGEGT. V was pared by 6 bases and J by 7 bases, with 13 bases between. The length of the CDR3 is 12 residues. CDR3 amino acids: CASRKDQGEQYF. DNA of the CDR3: TGTGCCAGCAGGAAGGACCAGGGGGAGCAGTACTTC.

This clonotype was seen only a few times. V is TRBV20-1 and J is TRBJ1-5; 7 bases are shared with TRBD1. V lost 2 bases to trimming and J lost 0 bases; unmatched junction nucleotides: 10. Germline lookup yields CDR1 DFQATT and CDR2 SNEGSKA (reference sequence). The CDR3 sequence is 17 residues long. The DNA of the CDR3 is TGCAGTGCTAGACCTGCACTGACAGGGAATAGCAATCAGCCCCAGCATTTT. As protein: CSARPALTGNSNQPQHF.

The CDR3 is CASSLLGDRFFDTEAFF. The CDR3, as DNA: TGTGCCAGCAGTTTACTTGGCGACAGGTTCTTCGACACTGAAGCTTTCTTT. The chain combines TRBV28 with TRBJ1-1; TRBD1 might be the D (6 bases). V shed 2 bases and J shed 3 bases, with 19 bases lying between them. CDR1 is MDHEN, CDR2 SYDVKM, per germline. The CDR3 spans 17 residues.

The gene calls are TRBV28 and TRBJ1-1; no firm D call. Germline loops: CDR1 MDHEN, CDR2 SYDVKM. Deletions cut 1 base from V and 10 bases from J, with 7 bases between. The CDR3 has 11 amino acids. CDR3 sequence reads: CASSLLEGAFF. DNA of the CDR3: TGTGCCAGCAGTTTATTGGAAGGAGCTTTCTTT.

The chain recombines TRBV24-1 with TRBJ2-5; 7 bases map to TRBD2. Trimming cost V 3 bases and J 2 bases; bases outside gene matches: 5. The germline gives CDR1 KGHDR, CDR2 SFDVKD. There are 15 residues in the CDR3. CDR3: CATSDPSGNQETQYF. The CDR3 region has the DNA TGTGCCACCAGTGATCCCAGCGGGAATCAAGAGACCCAGTACTTC.

The V call is TRBV5-1, the J call TRBJ2-3, with TRBD2 matching over 10 bases. In germline, CDR1 is SGHRS, CDR2 YFSETQ. The CDR3 contains 15 residues. Losses at the gene ends were 0 bases for V and 6 bases for J; bases not matched to a gene: 4. The CDR3 protein is CASSLALAGVDTQYF. The CDR3 nucleotides are TGCGCCAGCAGCTTGGCCCTAGCGGGAGTGGATACGCAGTATTTT.

The chain has TRBV5-1 and TRBJ1-2; 7 nucleotides line up with TRBD1. In germline, CDR1 is SGHRS, CDR2 YFSETQ. J was trimmed by 2 bases and V by 4 bases; bases with no gene match: 2. The CDR3 is made up of 13 amino acids. The CDR3 loop is CASSRGQNYGYTF. The DNA for the CDR3 is TGCGCCAGCAGCAGGGGACAGAACTATGGCTACACCTTC.

The chain recombines TRBV7-2 with TRBJ1-3; no definite D call. Deletions cut 1 base from V and 3 bases from J, with 7 bases between. The CDR3 runs 14 residues. Germline CDR1 SGHTA, CDR2 FQGNSA. The CDR3 DNA reads TGTGCCAGCAGCTTAGACCGCAGTGGAAACACCATATATTTT. Amino acids: CASSLDRSGNTIYF.

The chain uses TRBV29-1 and TRBJ1-5, with 10 bases matching TRBD1. This CDR3 is built from 13 residues. V shed 4 bases, J shed 5 bases, and the junction held 2 bases outside the gene matches. Per germline, CDR1 SQVTM and CDR2 ANQGSEA. The CDR3: CSVATGGDQPQHF. The CDR3 bases are TGCAGCGTTGCGACAGGGGGCGATCAGCCCCAGCATTTT.

This clonotype was seen a few times. The rearrangement joins TRBV2 to TRBJ1-5; D call uncertain. Trimming took 3 bases from V and 2 from J, leaving 5 bases between them. The CDR3 loop spans 13 amino acids. Per germline, CDR1 SNHLY and CDR2 FYNNEI. The CDR3 spells CASSEWGNQPQHF. The CDR3 DNA is TGTGCCAGCAGTGAGTGGGGCAATCAGCCCCAGCATTTT. Variable domain in full (rest from reference TRBV2 and TRBJ1-5): EPEVTQTPSHQVTQMGQEVILRCVPISNHLYFYWYRQILGQKVEFLVSFYNNEISEKSEIFDDQFSVERPDGSNFTLKIRSTKLEDSAMYFCASSEWGNQPQHFGDGTRLSIL.

The J gene is TRBJ2-6, the V gene TRBV19; 11 positions match TRBD1. V was clipped by 7 bases and J by 0 bases; unmatched bases: 8. CDR1 LNHDA and CDR2 SQIVND come from the germline V gene (reference sequence). The CDR3 length is 18 residues. CDR3 amino acids: CASKDGGTGGSGANVLTF. The CDR3 region has the DNA TGTGCCAGTAAAGATGGCGGGACAGGGGGCTCTGGGGCCAACGTCCTGACTTTC.

J is TRBJ2-3 and V is TRBV18, with D uncertain. This CDR3 contains 13 residues. V lost 10 bases, J lost 0 bases, and 11 bases lay in between. CDR1 and CDR2 from the germline V gene are KGHSH and LQKENI. The CDR3 bases are TGTGCCAACAAGAGGCCTAGCACAGATACGCAGTATTTT. The encoded protein is CANKRPSTDTQYF.

This clonotype came up a few times. This rearrangement joins TRBV11-2 to TRBJ2-3, with D tentatively TRBD1 (6 bases). V shed 2 bases and J shed 2 bases, with 11 bases lying between them. Germline V lookup: CDR1 SGHAT, CDR2 FQNNGV. The CDR3 runs to 15 residues. The CDR3 bases are TGTGCCAGCAGCTTAAACAGGGCCCTCACAGATACGCAGTATTTT. This sequence encodes CASSLNRALTDTQYF.

The chain is built from TRBV20-1 and TRBJ2-5; D not resolved. V lost 7 bases and J lost 2, with 8 bases in between. CDR3 length equals 11 residues. Germline CDR1 reads DFQATT; CDR2 reads SNEGSKA (reference sequence). This CDR3 reads CSVEIQETQYF. CDR3 sequence (DNA): TGCAGTGTTGAGATACAAGAGACCCAGTACTTC.

This chain joins TRBV4-3 and TRBJ2-1; D might be TRBD2 (5 bases). Germline V gene data show CDR1 as LGHNA and CDR2 as YSLEER. The V and J ends lost 0 bases and 13 bases respectively, with 13 bases between them. The CDR3 is made up of 13 amino acids. Written as DNA, the CDR3 is TGCGCCAGCAGCCAAGATTTACCGGGAAAACAGTTCTTC. Translating gives CASSQDLPGKQFF.

A few counts support this clonotype. The chain uses TRBV18 and TRBJ1-5, with unresolved D. Between the trimmed V and J ends, which lost 3 bases and 2 bases, there was a span of 8 bases. Germline CDR1 and CDR2: KGHSH and LQKENI. The CDR3 is 14 residues long. CDR3 sequence: CASSPGIRNQPQHF. In DNA, the CDR3 is TGTGCCAGCTCACCGGGGATACGCAATCAGCCCCAGCATTTT.

V is TRBV12-3 or TRBV12-4 and J is TRBJ2-3; 7 nucleotides match TRBD1. There are 16 residues in the CDR3. The V segment lost 2 bases and the J segment 2 bases; nucleotides outside the gene matches: 7. The CDR3 loop is CASSLTTGAVTDTQYF. DNA of the CDR3: TGTGCCAGCAGTTTAACTACAGGGGCAGTCACAGATACGCAGTATTTT.

The CDR3 here is CASSSGRGATNEQFF. CDR3 sequence (DNA): TGTGCCAGCAGTTCCGGGCGGGGGGCGACGAATGAGCAGTTCTTC. The gene calls are TRBV6-2 or TRBV6-3 and TRBJ2-1; 8 positions agree with TRBD2. There are 15 residues in the CDR3. Germline CDR1 and CDR2: MNHEY and SVGEGT. V lost 4 bases and J lost 7; bases outside the gene matches: 9.

The chain links TRBV5-4 to TRBJ2-5; no firm D call. The CDR3 sequence is 15 residues long. Germline-derived CDR1 and CDR2 are SGHNT and YYREEE (reference sequence). V was shortened by 0 bases and J by 5 bases, with 14 bases between the two germline ends. For the CDR3, the DNA is TGTGCCAGCAGCTTGGCCGGGTCAAATGCGGAGACCCAGTACTTC. Protein: CASSLAGSNAETQYF.

The chain uses TRBV2 and TRBJ2-3, with TRBD2 matching 8 bases. J was trimmed by 14 bases and V by 6 bases; bases with no gene match: 10. Germline V gives CDR1 SNHLY, CDR2 FYNNEI. The CDR3 runs 12 residues. The CDR3 coding sequence is TGTGCCAGCAGGGCCACCGGGACTAGGGCGTATTTT. It is translated as CASRATGTRAYF.

V is TRBV15 and J is TRBJ2-7; D perhaps matches TRBD1 (5 bases). CDR1 and CDR2 (germline): LNHNV, YYDKDF (reference sequence). The CDR3 has 15 amino acids. V shed 0 bases and J shed 4 bases, with 13 bases lying between them. CDR3 coding DNA: TGTGCCACCAGCAGAGAAGGGGAATTGGGGTACGAGCAGTACTTC. This translates into CATSREGELGYEQYF.

The table lists this clonotype with a count of one. The V call is TRBV5-1, the J call TRBJ2-1; 11 bases line up with TRBD2. Unmatched junction bases numbered 5, after V lost 5 bases and J lost 1 base. From germline, CDR1 is SGHRS and CDR2 YFSETQ. The CDR3 is 16 residues long. This chain's CDR3 is CASSTSGGGSYNEQFF. DNA of the CDR3: TGCGCCAGCAGTACTAGCGGGGGAGGGTCCTACAATGAGCAGTTCTTC.

The V call is TRBV11-2, the J call TRBJ2-7; D may be TRBD2 (7 bases). This CDR3 has 15 amino acids. CDR1 is SGHAT and CDR2 is FQNNGV in the germline V gene. V was clipped by 0 bases and J by 2 bases, with 11 bases between them. In DNA form, the CDR3 reads TGTGCCAGCAGCTTAGATCGGGGGGCCCCCTACGAGCAGTACTTC. Protein: CASSLDRGAPYEQYF.

The chain is built from TRBV14 and TRBJ2-3, with TRBD2 identical over 10 bases. J gave up 4 bases and V 3 bases, and 4 bases lay outside the gene matches. Germline CDR1 SGHDN, CDR2 FVKESK. CDR3 length: 15 residues. CDR3 nucleotide sequence: TGTGCCAGCAGCCAGCTAGCGGGAGTGTCAGATACGCAGTATTTT. This codes for CASSQLAGVSDTQYF.

The rearrangement joins TRBV6-1 to TRBJ2-6; TRBD1 matches 10 bases. This CDR3 spans 17 amino acids. Germline lookup yields CDR1 MNHNS and CDR2 SASEGT. Trimming took 1 base from V and 1 from J; bases not matched to a gene: 1. Written as DNA, the CDR3 is TGTGCCAGCAGTGAAGGGACAGGGGGATCTGGGGCCAACGTCCTGACTTTC. Amino acids: CASSEGTGGSGANVLTF.